This T cell receptor beta chain was captured in a study of hypomethylating agent response in myelodysplastic syndrome. Background on the study: Either azacitidine (about 75% of the 11) or decitabine (3 of 11) was given. Complete response or hematologic improvement counted as response; others were non-responders.

A word on this clone: Its antigen remains unidentified.

The method was immunoSEQ multiplex PCR; TCRdb's version includes in-frame clones alone and lacks a portion of them. The sample includes several thousand clones, over 80% of them seen just once. Findings and caveats of the study: Across all patients and within response groups, hypomethylating treatment left richness, diversity and clonality without significant change.

This CDR3 comprises 13 residues. From germline, CDR1 is MNHNS and CDR2 SASEGT. V gave up 6 bases and J gave up 6 bases; unmatched junction bases: 5. The chain recombines TRBV6-1 with TRBJ2-7; 10 positions match TRBD1. The TCR was taken from a human donor with myelodysplastic syndrome. The sample consisted of bone marrow, taken before or after starting hypomethylating agent treatment for myelodysplastic syndrome (not recorded which). CDR3 protein: CASSTGTGAEQYF. In nucleotides, the CDR3 is TGTGCCAGCAGCACCGGGACAGGGGCCGAGCAGTACTTC.